These 12 T cell receptor beta chains share one sample of origin, sequenced in a study of PD-1 blockade in mismatch repair-deficient tumors. Assay used: immunoSEQ multiplex PCR; TCRdb lists only in-frame clones, some missing. Among about 79,000 clones, 65% to 85% were seen once, and the ten largest hold around 5.5%. The source material was peripheral blood, sampled 44 weeks after starting pembrolizumab. The receptor set was obtained from an adult with mismatch repair-deficient cancer.

The chain couples TRBV9 to TRBJ2-5; no reliable D call. Looked up from germline, CDR1 is SGDLS and CDR2 is YYNGEE. Trimming took off 4 bases at V and 4 bases at J, with 17 bases between the two ends. CDR3 size: 15 residues. CDR3 amino acids: CASSYGPQPRETQYF. The DNA for the CDR3 is TGTGCCAGCAGCTACGGGCCCCAACCGAGAGAGACCCAGTACTTC. The full variable domain, in which reference TRBV9 and TRBJ2-5 provide the parts outside the CDR3, is DSGVTQTPKHLITATGQRVTLRCSPRSGDLSVYWYQQSLDQGLQFLIQYYNGEERAKGNILERFSAQQFPDLHSELNLSSLELGDSALYFCASSYGPQPRETQYFGPGTRLLVL.

CDR3 protein: CASSLVSGVYQPQHF. The DNA of the CDR3 is TGTGCCAGCAGCTTAGTTTCGGGAGTATATCAGCCCCAGCATTTT. The rearrangement joins TRBV7-2 to TRBJ1-5; no clear D gene. The CDR3 runs 15 residues. V gave up 1 base and J gave up 5 bases, with 12 bases separating them. Germline lookup yields CDR1 SGHTA and CDR2 FQGNSA.

The rearrangement joins TRBV7-9 to TRBJ2-7; D is unclear. Germline V gene data show CDR1 as SEHNR and CDR2 as FQNEAQ (reference sequence). The V gene lost 0 bases and the J gene lost 3 bases, with 9 bases spanning the gap. The CDR3 loop spans 14 amino acids. The CDR3 sequence: CASSLASSLYEQYF. The CDR3, as DNA: TGTGCCAGCAGCTTAGCGTCCAGTCTCTACGAGCAGTACTTC. The full variable domain, rest sourced from reference TRBV7-9 and TRBJ2-7, is DTGVSQNPRHKITKRGQNVTFRCDPISEHNRLYWYRQTLGQGPEFLTYFQNEAQLEKSRLLSDRFSAERPKGSFSTLEIQRTEQGDSAMYLCASSLASSLYEQYFGPGTRLTVT.

V and J are TRBV30 and TRBJ2-7, with 7 positions matching TRBD2. This CDR3 comprises 15 residues. V was clipped by 1 base and J by 3 bases; unmatched bases: 9. The V gene's germline CDR1 is GTSNPN and CDR2 SVGIG (reference sequence). The CDR3 protein is CAWSADLGGGYEQYF. In DNA form, the CDR3 reads TGTGCCTGGAGTGCCGACTTGGGGGGGGGCTACGAGCAGTACTTC. Together with reference TRBV30 and TRBJ2-7, the CDR3 gives the full variable domain: SQTIHQWPATLVQPVGSPLSLECTVEGTSNPNLYWYRQAAGRGLQLLFYSVGIGQISSEVPQNLSASRPQDRQFILSSKKLLLSDSGFYLCAWSADLGGGYEQYFGPGTRLTVT.

The chain joins TRBV18 to TRBJ2-1, with TRBD2 matching over 15 bases. The CDR3 covers 17 residues. Trimming removed 3 bases from V and 9 bases from J; junction bases left unmatched: 9. Germline CDR1 reads KGHSH; CDR2 reads LQKENI. This CDR3 is CASSPGLAGGSEGEQFF. CDR3 nucleotide sequence: TGTGCCAGCTCACCGGGACTAGCGGGAGGCTCTGAAGGTGAGCAGTTCTTC.

This clone has just a few counts. This chain uses TRBV6-5 with TRBJ1-4; perhaps TRBD1 as D (5 bases). This CDR3 spans 13 amino acids. The germline gives CDR1 MNHEY, CDR2 SVGAGI. V was pared by 6 bases and J by 4 bases, with 9 bases between. For the CDR3, the DNA is TGTGCCAGCAGAAGTGGGGGTAATGAAAAACTGTTTTTT. Its translation: CASRSGGNEKLFF.

The chain couples TRBV2 to TRBJ2-6; 9 bases match TRBD2. Germline V gene sequence: CDR1 SNHLY, CDR2 FYNNEI. The CDR3 consists of 19 residues. The junction had 14 bases not matched to a gene; V was cut back by 8 bases and J by 0 bases. The CDR3 loop reads CASHSSGTSFLSGANVLTF. The CDR3 nucleotides read TGTGCCAGCCATTCATCCGGGACTAGCTTCCTCTCTGGGGCCAACGTCCTGACTTTC.

This chain uses TRBV27 with TRBJ2-1, with 16 positions matching TRBD2. The CDR3 totals 15 residues. In germline, CDR1 is MNHEY, CDR2 SMNVEV (reference sequence). The J segment lost 9 bases and the V segment lost 8 bases, leaving 7 bases of the junction unmatched. The CDR3 DNA reads as TGTGCCAGCGGCGCAGGGACTAGCGGGAGGGTTGAGCAGTTCTTC. It specifies CASGAGTSGRVEQFF.

Worth noting for this clone: This sample also contains other DNA sequences that code for the same CDR3. V gene TRBV6-1 combines with J gene TRBJ2-7; D remains ambiguous. V shed 5 bases and J shed 3 bases, with 2 bases lying between them. The CDR3 is 10 amino acids. From germline, CDR1 is MNHNS and CDR2 SASEGT. DNA for the CDR3: TGTGCCAGCAGTTACTACGAGCAGTACTTC. Its translation is CASSYYEQYF.

The chain joins TRBV7-9 to TRBJ2-7; 10 bases line up with TRBD2. The CDR3 loop spans 14 amino acids. V shed 5 bases, J shed 2 bases, and the junction held 3 bases outside the gene matches. Germline loops: CDR1 SEHNR, CDR2 FQNEAQ (reference sequence). CDR3 region: CASSLGTSAYEQYF. CDR3 nucleotides: TGTGCCAGCAGCCTCGGGACTAGCGCCTACGAGCAGTACTTC.

The chain links TRBV11-3 to TRBJ2-2; 11 bases are a match to TRBD2. The V gene's germline CDR1 is SGHNT and CDR2 YENEEA. The CDR3 runs to 17 residues. Trimming cost V 7 bases and J 7 bases; bases outside gene matches: 14. CDR3 sequence reads: CASTPVVGLAGGGELFF. The CDR3 bases are TGTGCCAGCACCCCGGTGGTCGGACTAGCGGGTGGCGGGGAGCTGTTTTTT.

This clone was picked up a small number of times. The chain joins TRBV7-8 to TRBJ2-2; 8 positions match TRBD1. The CDR3 contains 17 residues. V lost 5 bases to trimming and J lost 6 bases; unmatched junction nucleotides: 14. Germline assignment: CDR1 SGHVS and CDR2 FQNEAQ. The CDR3 is CASSQLPGQVVAGELFF. The CDR3 nucleotides are TGTGCCAGCAGCCAACTCCCGGGACAGGTGGTCGCCGGGGAGCTGTTTTTT.